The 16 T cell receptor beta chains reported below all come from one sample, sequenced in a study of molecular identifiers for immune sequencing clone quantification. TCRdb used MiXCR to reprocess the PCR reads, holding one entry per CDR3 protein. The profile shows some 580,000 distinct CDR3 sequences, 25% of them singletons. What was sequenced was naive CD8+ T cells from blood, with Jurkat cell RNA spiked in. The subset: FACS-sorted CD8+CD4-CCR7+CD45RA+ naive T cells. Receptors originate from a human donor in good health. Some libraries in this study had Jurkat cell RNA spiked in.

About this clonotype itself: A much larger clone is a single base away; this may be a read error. CDR3 residues: CSVEGTVFEYEQYF. For the CDR3, the DNA is TGCAGCGTTGAAGGTACAGTGTTCGAGTACGAGCAGTACTTC. The V and J genes are TRBV29-1 and TRBJ2-7; D is unresolved. The V and J ends lost 1 base and 4 bases respectively, with 14 bases between them. The CDR3 contains 14 residues. CDR1 and CDR2 (germline): SQVTM, ANQGSEA.

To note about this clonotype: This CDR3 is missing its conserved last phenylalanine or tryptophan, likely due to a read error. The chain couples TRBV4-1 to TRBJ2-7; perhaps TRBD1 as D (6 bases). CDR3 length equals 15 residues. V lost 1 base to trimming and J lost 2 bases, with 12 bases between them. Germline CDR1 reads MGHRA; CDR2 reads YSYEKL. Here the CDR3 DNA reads TGCGCCAGCAGCCAAGGCTTCGGGGACACCTACGAGCAGTACATC. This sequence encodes CASSQGFGDTYEQYI.

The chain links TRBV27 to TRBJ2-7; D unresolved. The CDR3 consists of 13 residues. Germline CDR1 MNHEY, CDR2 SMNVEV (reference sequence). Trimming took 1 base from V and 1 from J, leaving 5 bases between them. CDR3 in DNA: TGTGCCAGCAGTTTATTACAGTCCTACGAGCAGTACTTC. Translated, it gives CASSLLQSYEQYF.

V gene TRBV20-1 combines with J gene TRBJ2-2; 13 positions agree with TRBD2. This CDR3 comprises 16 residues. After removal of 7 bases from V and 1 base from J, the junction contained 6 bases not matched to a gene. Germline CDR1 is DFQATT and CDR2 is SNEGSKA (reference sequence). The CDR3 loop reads CSVPGLAGLNTGELFF. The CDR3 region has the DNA TGCAGTGTTCCGGGACTAGCGGGGCTGAACACCGGGGAGCTGTTTTTT.

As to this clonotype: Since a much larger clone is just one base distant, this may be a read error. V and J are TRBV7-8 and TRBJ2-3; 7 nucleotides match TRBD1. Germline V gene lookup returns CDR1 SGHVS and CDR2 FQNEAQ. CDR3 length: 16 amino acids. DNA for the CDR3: TGTGCCGGCAGCCCAGCAGCGACAGGGTTCACAGATACGCAGTATTTT. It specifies CAGSPAATGFTDTQYF.

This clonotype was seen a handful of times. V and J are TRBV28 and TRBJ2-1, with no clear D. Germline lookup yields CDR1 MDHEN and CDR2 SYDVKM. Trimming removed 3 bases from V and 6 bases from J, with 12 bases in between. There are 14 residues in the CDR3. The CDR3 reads CASSLGGPLNEQFF. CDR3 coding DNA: TGTGCCAGCAGTTTGGGCGGTCCCCTCAATGAGCAGTTCTTC.

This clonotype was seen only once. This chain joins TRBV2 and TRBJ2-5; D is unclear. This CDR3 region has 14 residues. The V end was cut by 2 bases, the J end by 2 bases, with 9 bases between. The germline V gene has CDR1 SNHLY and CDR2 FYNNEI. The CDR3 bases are TGTGCCAGCAGTGAATCAGCGAATCAAGAGACCCAGTACTTC. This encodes CASSESANQETQYF.

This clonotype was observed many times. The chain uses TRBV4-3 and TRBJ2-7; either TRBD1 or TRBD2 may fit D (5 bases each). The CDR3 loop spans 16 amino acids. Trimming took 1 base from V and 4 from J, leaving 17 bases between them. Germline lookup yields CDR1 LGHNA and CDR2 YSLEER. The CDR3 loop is CASSQALGTGIYEQYF. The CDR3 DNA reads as TGCGCCAGCAGCCAAGCCCTAGGGACGGGAATTTACGAGCAGTACTTC.

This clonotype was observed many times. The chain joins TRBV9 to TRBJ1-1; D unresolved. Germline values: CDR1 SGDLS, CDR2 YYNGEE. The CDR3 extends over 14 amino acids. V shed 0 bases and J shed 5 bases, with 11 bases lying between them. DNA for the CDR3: TGTGCCAGCAGCGTAGGAGACACCGGGACTGAAGCTTTCTTT. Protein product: CASSVGDTGTEAFF. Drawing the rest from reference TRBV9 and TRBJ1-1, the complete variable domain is DSGVTQTPKHLITATGQRVTLRCSPRSGDLSVYWYQQSLDQGLQFLIQYYNGEERAKGNILERFSAQQFPDLHSELNLSSLELGDSALYFCASSVGDTGTEAFFGQGTRLTVV.

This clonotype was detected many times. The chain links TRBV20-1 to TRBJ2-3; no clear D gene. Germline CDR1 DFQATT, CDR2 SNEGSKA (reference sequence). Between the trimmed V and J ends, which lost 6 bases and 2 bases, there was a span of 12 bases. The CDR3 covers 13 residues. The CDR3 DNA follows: TGCAGTGCCCACGCCAGCGACACAGATACGCAGTATTTT. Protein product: CSAHASDTDTQYF.

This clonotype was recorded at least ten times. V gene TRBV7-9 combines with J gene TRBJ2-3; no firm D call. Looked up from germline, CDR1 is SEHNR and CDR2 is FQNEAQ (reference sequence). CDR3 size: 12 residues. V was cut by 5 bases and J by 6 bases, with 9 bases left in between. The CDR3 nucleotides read TGTGCCAGCAGCCCTCTGGGGGATACGCAGTATTTT. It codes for CASSPLGDTQYF.

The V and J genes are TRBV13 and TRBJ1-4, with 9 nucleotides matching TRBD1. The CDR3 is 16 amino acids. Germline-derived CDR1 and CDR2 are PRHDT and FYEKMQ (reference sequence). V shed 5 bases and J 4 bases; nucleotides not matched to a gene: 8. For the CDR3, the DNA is TGTGCCAGCAGCCTCCGGGACAGGGCCCTTAATGAAAAACTGTTTTTT. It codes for CASSLRDRALNEKLFF.

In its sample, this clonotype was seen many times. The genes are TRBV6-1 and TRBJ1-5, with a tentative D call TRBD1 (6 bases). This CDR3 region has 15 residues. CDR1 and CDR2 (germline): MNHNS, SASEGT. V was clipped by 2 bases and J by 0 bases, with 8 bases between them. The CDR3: CASSELGASNQPQHF. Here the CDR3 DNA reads TGTGCCAGCAGTGAATTGGGGGCTAGCAATCAGCCCCAGCATTTT.

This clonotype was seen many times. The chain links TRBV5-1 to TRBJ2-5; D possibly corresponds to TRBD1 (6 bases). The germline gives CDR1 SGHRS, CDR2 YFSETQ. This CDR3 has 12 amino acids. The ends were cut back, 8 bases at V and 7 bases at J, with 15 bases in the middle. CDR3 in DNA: TGCGCCAGAAAACAGGGTTCATGGACCCAGTACTTC. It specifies CARKQGSWTQYF. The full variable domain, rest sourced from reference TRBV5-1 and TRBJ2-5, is KAGVTQTPRYLIKTRGQQVTLSCSPISGHRSVSWYQQTPGQGLQFLFEYFSETQRNKGNFPGRFSGRQFSNSRSEMNVSTLELGDSALYLCARKQGSWTQYFGPGTRLLVL.

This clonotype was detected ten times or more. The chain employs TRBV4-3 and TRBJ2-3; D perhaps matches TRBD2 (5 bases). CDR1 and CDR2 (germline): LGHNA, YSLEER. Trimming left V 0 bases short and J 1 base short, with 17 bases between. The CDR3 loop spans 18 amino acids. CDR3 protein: CASSQERSGLGRTDTQYF. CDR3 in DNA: TGCGCCAGCAGCCAAGAAAGGAGCGGACTGGGCCGCACAGATACGCAGTATTTT.

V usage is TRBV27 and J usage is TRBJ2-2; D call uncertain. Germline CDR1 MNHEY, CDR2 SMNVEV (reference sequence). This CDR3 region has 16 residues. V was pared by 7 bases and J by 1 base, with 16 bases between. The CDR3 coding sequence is TGTGCCAGCACCACCCCTGACGTGGGGAACACCGGGGAGCTGTTTTTT. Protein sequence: CASTTPDVGNTGELFF.